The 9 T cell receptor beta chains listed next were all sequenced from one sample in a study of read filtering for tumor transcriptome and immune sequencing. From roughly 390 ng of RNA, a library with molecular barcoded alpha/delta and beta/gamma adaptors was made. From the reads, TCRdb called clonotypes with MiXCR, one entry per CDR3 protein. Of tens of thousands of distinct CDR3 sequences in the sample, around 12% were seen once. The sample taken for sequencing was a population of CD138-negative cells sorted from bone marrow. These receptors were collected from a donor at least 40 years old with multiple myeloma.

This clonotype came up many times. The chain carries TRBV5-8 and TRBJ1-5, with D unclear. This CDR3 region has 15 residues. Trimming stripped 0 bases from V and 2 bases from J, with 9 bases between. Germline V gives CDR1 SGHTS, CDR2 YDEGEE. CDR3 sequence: CASSLVGSGNQPQHF. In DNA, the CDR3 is TGTGCCAGCAGCTTGGTTGGGAGCGGCAATCAGCCCCAGCATTTT.

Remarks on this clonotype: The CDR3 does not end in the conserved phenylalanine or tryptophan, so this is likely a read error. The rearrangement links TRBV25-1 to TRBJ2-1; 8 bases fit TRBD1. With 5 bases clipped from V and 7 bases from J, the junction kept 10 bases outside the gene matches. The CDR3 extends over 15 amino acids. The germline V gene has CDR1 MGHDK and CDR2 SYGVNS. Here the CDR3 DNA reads TGTGCCAGCAGTACCAACCCGGGACAGGTGAATGAGCAGTTCCTC. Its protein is CASSTNPGQVNEQFL.

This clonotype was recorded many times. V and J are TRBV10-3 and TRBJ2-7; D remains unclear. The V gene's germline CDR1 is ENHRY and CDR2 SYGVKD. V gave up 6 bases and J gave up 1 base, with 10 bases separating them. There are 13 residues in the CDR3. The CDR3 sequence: CAIRETSSYEQYF. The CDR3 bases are TGTGCCATCAGGGAGACCAGTTCCTACGAGCAGTACTTC.

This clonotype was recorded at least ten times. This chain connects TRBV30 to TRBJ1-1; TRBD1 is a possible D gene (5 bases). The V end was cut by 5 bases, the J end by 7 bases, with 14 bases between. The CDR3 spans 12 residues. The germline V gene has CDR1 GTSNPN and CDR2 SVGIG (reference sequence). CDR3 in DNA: TGTGCCTGGGATAGGGGTTCCGGTGAAGCTTTCTTT. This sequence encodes CAWDRGSGEAFF.

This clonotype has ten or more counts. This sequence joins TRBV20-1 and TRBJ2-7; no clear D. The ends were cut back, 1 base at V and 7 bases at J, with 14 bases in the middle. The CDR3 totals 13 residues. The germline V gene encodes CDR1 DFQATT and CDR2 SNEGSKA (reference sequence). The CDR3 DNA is TGCAGTGCTAGAGGTGGCACCCTAGGGGAGCAGTACTTC. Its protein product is CSARGGTLGEQYF.

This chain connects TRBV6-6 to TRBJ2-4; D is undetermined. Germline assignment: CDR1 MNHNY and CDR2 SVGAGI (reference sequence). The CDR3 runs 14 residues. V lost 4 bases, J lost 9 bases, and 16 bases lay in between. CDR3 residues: CASSFGASLGIQYF. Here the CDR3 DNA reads TGTGCCAGCAGTTTCGGAGCCTCCTTAGGCATTCAGTACTTC.

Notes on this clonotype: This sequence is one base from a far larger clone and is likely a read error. CDR3 residues: CASSLQGATNEELFF. The CDR3 DNA is TGTGCCAGCTCGCTACAGGGTGCAACTAATGAAGAACTGTTTTTT. The J gene is TRBJ1-4, the V gene TRBV5-4; weak D call: TRBD1 (6 bases). CDR3 length: 15 amino acids. Germline V CDR1 and CDR2: SGHNT, YYREEE (reference sequence).

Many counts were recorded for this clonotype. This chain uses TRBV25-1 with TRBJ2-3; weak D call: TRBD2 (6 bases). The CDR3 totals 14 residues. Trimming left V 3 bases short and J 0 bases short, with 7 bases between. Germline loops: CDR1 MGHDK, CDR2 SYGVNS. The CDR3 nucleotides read TGTGCCAGCAGTGAGGAGGGTAGCACAGATACGCAGTATTTT. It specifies CASSEEGSTDTQYF.

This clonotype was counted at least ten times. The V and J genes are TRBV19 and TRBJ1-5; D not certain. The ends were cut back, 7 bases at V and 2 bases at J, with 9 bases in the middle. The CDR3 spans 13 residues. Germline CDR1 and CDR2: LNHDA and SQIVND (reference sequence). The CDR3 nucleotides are TGTGCCAGTACCGGGCGTCGCAATCAGCCCCAGCATTTT. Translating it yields CASTGRRNQPQHF.